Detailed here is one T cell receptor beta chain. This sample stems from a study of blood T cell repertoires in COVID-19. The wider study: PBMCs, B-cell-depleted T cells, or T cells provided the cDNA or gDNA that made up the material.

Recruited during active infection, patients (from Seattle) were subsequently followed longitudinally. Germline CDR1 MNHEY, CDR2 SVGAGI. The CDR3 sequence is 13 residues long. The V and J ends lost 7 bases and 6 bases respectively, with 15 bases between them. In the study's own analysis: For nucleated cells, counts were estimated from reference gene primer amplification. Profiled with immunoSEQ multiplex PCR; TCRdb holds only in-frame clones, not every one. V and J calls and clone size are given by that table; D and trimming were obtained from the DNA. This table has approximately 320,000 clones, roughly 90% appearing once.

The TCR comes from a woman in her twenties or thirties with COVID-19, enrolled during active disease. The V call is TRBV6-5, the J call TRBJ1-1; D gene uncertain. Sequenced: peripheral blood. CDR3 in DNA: TGTGCCAGCACTCTTAGACGGGAGTCTGAAGCTTTCTTT. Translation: CASTLRRESEAFF.